This T cell receptor (beta chain) was observed in a study of blood T cell repertoires in COVID-19. The overall study: Recovery meant two consecutive negative NP/OP PCR tests, professional clearance, or resolved symptoms. Some COVID-19 samples were acute and others convalescent; all came from the United States, Italy and Spain. From T cells, B-cell-depleted T cells, or PBMCs came the material, which was cDNA or gDNA.

Produced via immunoSEQ multiplex PCR; TCRdb's table is partial and in-frame only. The sample shows 250,000 to 300,000 clones, 70% to 90% of them seen only once. This CDR3 comprises 12 residues. V was cut by 2 bases and J by 7 bases, with 8 bases left in between. The germline V gene has CDR1 SNHLY and CDR2 FYNNEI. The origin of this receptor is a woman aged 60-70 years in a cohort exposed to, infected with or recovered from COVID-19 (not recorded which). The V gene is TRBV2, the J gene TRBJ2-5; unclear D gene. Material for sequencing was PBMCs or T cells enriched from blood (not recorded which). CDR3 in DNA: TGTGCCAGCAGTGAATCCTCGGGGACCCAGTACTTC. Encoded protein: CASSESSGTQYF.